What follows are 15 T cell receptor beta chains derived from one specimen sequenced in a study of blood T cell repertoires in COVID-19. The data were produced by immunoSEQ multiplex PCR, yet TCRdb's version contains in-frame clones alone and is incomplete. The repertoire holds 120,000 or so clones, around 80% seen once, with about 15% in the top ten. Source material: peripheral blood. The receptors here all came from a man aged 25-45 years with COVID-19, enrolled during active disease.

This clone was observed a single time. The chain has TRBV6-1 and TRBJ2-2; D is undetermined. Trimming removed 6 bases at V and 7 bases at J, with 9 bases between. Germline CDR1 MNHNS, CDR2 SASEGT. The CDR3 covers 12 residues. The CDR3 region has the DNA TGTGCCAGCAGACGGAGTGACGGGGAGCTGTTTTTT. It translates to CASRRSDGELFF.

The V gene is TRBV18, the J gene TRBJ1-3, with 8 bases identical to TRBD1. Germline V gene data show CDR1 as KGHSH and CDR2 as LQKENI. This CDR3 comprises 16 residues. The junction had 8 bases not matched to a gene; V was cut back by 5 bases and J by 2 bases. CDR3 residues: CASSTGDRGAGNTIYF. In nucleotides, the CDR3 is TGTGCCAGCTCAACGGGAGACAGGGGAGCTGGAAACACCATATATTTT.

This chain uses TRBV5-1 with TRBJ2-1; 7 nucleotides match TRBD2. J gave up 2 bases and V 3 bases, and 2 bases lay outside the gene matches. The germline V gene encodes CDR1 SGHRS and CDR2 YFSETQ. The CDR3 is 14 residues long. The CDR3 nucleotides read TGCGCCAGCAGCTCTGCGGGGGCCTACAATGAGCAGTTCTTC. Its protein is CASSSAGAYNEQFF. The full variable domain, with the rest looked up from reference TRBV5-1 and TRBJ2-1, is KAGVTQTPRYLIKTRGQQVTLSCSPISGHRSVSWYQQTPGQGLQFLFEYFSETQRNKGNFPGRFSGRQFSNSRSEMNVSTLELGDSALYLCASSSAGAYNEQFFGPGTRLTVL.

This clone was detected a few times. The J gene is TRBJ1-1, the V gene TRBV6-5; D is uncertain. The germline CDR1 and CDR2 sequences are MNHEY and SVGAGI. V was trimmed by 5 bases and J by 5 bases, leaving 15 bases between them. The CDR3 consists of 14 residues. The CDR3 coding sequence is TGTGCCAGCAGTCCCTTGATCCGGAGGACTGAAGCTTTCTTT. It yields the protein CASSPLIRRTEAFF.

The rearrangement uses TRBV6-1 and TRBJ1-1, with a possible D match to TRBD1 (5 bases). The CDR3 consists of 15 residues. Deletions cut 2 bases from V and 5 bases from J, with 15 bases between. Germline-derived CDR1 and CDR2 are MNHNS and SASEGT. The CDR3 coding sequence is TGTGCCAGCAGTGAATACGAGGCAGGGCTTACTGAAGCTTTCTTT. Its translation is CASSEYEAGLTEAFF.

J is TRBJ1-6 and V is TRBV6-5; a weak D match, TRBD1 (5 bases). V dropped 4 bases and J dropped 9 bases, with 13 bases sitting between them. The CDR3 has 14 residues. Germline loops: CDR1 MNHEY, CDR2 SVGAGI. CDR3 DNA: TGTGCCAGCAGTTCCGGCGGGGCAGGTTCACCCCTCCACTTT. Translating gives CASSSGGAGSPLHF.

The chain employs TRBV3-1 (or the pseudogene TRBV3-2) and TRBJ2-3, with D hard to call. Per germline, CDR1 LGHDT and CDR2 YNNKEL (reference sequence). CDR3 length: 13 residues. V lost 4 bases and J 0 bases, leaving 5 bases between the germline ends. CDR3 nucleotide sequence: TGTGCCAGCAGCCCCCCTAGCACAGATACGCAGTATTTT. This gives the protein CASSPPSTDTQYF.

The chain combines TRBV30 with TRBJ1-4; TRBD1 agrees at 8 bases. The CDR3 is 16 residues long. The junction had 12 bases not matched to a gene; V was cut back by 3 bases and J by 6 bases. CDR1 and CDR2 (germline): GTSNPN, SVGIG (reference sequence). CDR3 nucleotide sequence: TGTGCCTGGAGGTCTCCAGGGCCAGGGGGCGATGAAAAACTGTTTTTT. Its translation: CAWRSPGPGGDEKLFF.

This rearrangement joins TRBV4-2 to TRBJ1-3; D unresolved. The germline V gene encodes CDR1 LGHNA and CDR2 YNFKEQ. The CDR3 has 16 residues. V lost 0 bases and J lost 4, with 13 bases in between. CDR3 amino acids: CASSQDRWQSGNTIYF. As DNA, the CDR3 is TGTGCCAGCAGCCAAGACAGGTGGCAGAGCGGAAACACCATATATTTT.

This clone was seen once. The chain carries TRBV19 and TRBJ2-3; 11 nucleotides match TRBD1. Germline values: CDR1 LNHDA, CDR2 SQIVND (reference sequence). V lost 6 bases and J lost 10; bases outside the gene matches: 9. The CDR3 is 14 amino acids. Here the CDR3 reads CASSGTGGGQSQYF. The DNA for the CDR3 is TGTGCCAGTAGCGGGACAGGGGGGGGCCAGTCGCAGTATTTT.

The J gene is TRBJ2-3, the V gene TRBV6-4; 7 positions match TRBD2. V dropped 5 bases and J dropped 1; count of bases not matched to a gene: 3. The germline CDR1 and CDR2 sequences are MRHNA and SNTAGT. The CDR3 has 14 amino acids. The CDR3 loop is CASSNRGGTDTQYF. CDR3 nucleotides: TGTGCCAGCAGTAATCGGGGGGGCACAGATACGCAGTATTTT.

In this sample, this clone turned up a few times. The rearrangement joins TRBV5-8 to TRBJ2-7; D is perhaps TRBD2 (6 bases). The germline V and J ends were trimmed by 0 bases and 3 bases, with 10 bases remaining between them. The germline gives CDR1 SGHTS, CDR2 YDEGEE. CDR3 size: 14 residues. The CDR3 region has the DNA TGTGCCAGCAGCTTGGTATTCGGGGGCTACGAGCAGTACTTC. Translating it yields CASSLVFGGYEQYF.

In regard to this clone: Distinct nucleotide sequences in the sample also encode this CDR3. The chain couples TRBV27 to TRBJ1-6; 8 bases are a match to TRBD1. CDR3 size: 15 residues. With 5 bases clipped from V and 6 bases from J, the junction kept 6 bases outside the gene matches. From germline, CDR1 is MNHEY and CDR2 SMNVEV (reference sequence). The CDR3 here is CASSARQGPNSPLHF. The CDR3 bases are TGTGCCAGCAGTGCCCGACAGGGGCCTAATTCACCCCTCCACTTT.

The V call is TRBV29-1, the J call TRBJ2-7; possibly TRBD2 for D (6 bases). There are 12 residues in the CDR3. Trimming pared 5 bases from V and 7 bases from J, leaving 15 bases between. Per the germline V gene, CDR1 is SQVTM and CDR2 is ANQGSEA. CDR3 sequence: CSVTGGTGEQYF. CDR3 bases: TGCAGCGTTACGGGCGGGACGGGGGAGCAGTACTTC.

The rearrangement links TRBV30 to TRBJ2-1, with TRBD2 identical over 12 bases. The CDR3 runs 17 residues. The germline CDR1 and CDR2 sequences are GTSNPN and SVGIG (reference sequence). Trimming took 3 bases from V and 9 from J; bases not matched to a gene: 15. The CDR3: CAWSVRSSTSGSPEQFF. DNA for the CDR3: TGTGCCTGGAGCGTGCGGAGTTCGACTAGCGGGAGTCCTGAGCAGTTCTTC.